Described below is a single T cell receptor (beta chain) sequence and its context. Its target antigen remains unknown. No base-level quality is on record; no much larger clone is a single base apart. These data belong to a study of T cells after somatic rescue of genetic block (dated by TCRdb to the early 2020s). Broadly, across the study: What the study looked at was long-term robustness, specifically in a T-cell system that came about through somatic rescue of a genetic block in T-cell development.

Library construction relied on the immunoSEQ multiplex PCR assay. In TCRdb, the immuneACCESS table is reduced to in-frame sequences with V and J assigned. These tables do not hold every clone; where another copy was compared, an unresolved V gene accounts for under half, and the others remain unexplained. The sample table holds some 15,000 clones, of which just over 70% were seen once. In total, the top ten clones hold less than 35% of the sample. The sample was peripheral blood mononuclear cells (PBMCs). This clonotype originated in a man younger than 35.

The CDR3 protein is CASSPGHPNQPQHF. The sequence in DNA is TGTGCCAGCAGCCCCGGACACCCAAATCAGCCCCAGCATTTT. The chain is encoded by TRBV6-6 joined to TRBJ1-5; matching of 5 bases hints at TRBD1 as the D gene. V and J lose 6 bases and 4 bases, and a span of 13 bases separates them. Spanning cysteine to phenylalanine, the CDR3 consists of 14 amino acids. Only CDR3 DNA remains: 42 bases, in frame from the first base. CDR1 and CDR2, looked up from the germline V gene (reference sequence), are MNHNY and SVGAGI.